This T cell receptor (beta chain) originates from a study of T cell repertoires in aging, cancer and after chemotherapy. Whole-study findings and limits: Age-matched healthy donors had significantly more diverse, less clonal blood TCR repertoires than untreated cancer patients.

TRB rearrangements spanning V, D and J were amplified using mixed TRB-A/B primers. TCRdb reprocessed the multiplex PCR reads with MiXCR, giving one entry per CDR3 protein. The repertoire holds about 19,000 distinct CDR3 sequences, 35% to 40% seen once, with about a sixth in the top ten. The CDR3 runs 11 residues. CDR1 and CDR2 from the germline V gene are SQVTM and ANQGSEA. V lost 1 base and J lost 6, with 3 bases in between. In this sample, this clonotype is medium-sized. Its antigen is undetermined. Peripheral blood genomic DNA, not sorted cells or RNA, was the template. The sequence derives from a human donor with a solid tumor. This chain connects TRBV29-1 to TRBJ2-2; D is uncertain. Sequencing was carried out using blood. The DNA of the CDR3 is TGCAGCGTTGAAGGGGCCGGGGAGCTGTTTTTT. Its translation: CSVEGAGELFF.